This TCR beta chain was obtained from a study of blood T cell repertoires in COVID-19. The overall study: Samples taken during acute and convalescent COVID-19 were collected in the United States, Italy and Spain. The analysed material was cDNA or gDNA that came from T cells, B-cell-depleted T cells, or PBMCs.

How the authors handled the data: Amplification of reference gene primers provided the estimated nucleated cell counts. Generated by immunoSEQ multiplex PCR, the TCRdb table keeps only in-frame clones and is missing some. V, J and clone size are those of that table, while D and trimming were read from the DNA. The sample has roughly 20,000 clones; 85% to 95% are singletons. With 3 bases clipped from V and 1 base from J, the junction kept 6 bases outside the gene matches. This CDR3 comprises 16 residues. Germline V lookup: CDR1 MDHEN, CDR2 SYDVKM. The sequencing input was peripheral blood. This chain uses TRBV28 with TRBJ2-3; 8 positions agree with TRBD1. The receptor was isolated from a woman between 45 and 60 years old with active COVID-19. CDR3 coding DNA: TGTGCCAGCAGTTTGCCCAGGGGGCGGGGCACAGATACGCAGTATTTT. Protein product: CASSLPRGRGTDTQYF.